The 14 T cell receptor beta chains below were found in one sample sequenced in a study of T cell responses to AZD1222 COVID-19 vaccine. Repertoires were generated with immunoSEQ multiplex PCR, while TCRdb's copy carries only in-frame clones and drops some. The sample shows some 160,000 clones, about 83% of them seen only once. The sequencing here drew on peripheral blood, taken 28 days after the second AZD1222 dose. The receptors here all came from an adult who received the AZD1222 COVID-19 vaccine.

The chain recombines TRBV3-1 (or the pseudogene TRBV3-2) with TRBJ2-5; tentative D call: TRBD1 (5 bases). V was clipped by 0 bases and J by 0 bases, with 14 bases between them. The CDR3 totals 17 residues. Germline V gene lookup returns CDR1 LGHDT and CDR2 YNNKEL (reference sequence). The CDR3 here is CASSQEVPPGYQETQYF. The CDR3 DNA reads TGTGCCAGCAGCCAAGAGGTCCCCCCAGGGTACCAAGAGACCCAGTACTTC.

The chain couples TRBV5-4 to TRBJ2-2; no clear D. The length of the CDR3 is 12 residues. V lost 5 bases, J lost 2 bases, and 4 bases lay in between. CDR1 and CDR2 (germline): SGHNT, YYREEE (reference sequence). The CDR3 protein is CASRFNTGELFF. DNA of the CDR3: TGTGCCAGCAGGTTTAACACCGGGGAGCTGTTTTTT.

The genes are TRBV10-3 and TRBJ1-2; 10 bases line up with TRBD1. Trimming took 7 bases from V and 6 from J; bases not matched to a gene: 5. Germline V CDR1 and CDR2: ENHRY, SYGVKD. The CDR3 length is 13 residues. CDR3 DNA: TGTGCCATCACCGCCGGGACAGGGGATGGCTACACCTTC. The encoded protein is CAITAGTGDGYTF.

In its sample, this clone was seen once. The rearrangement links TRBV7-9 to TRBJ1-6; 9 bases agree with TRBD1. J lost 7 bases, V lost 2 bases, and 6 bases had no gene match. The CDR3 covers 16 residues. Germline CDR1 SEHNR, CDR2 FQNEAQ (reference sequence). CDR3: CASSLPGTGYNSPLHF. For the CDR3, the DNA is TGTGCCAGCAGCTTACCAGGGACAGGGTACAATTCACCCCTCCACTTT.

This sequence joins TRBV19 and TRBJ1-1; a weak D match, TRBD1 (5 bases). With 7 bases removed from V and 6 bases from J, the gap between germline ends came to 9 bases. The germline CDR1 and CDR2 sequences are LNHDA and SQIVND (reference sequence). There are 11 residues in the CDR3. CDR3 bases: TGTGCCAGTATGGGGGGGTCTGAAGCTTTCTTT. It specifies CASMGGSEAFF. The full variable domain, rest sourced from reference TRBV19 and TRBJ1-1, is DGGITQSPKYLFRKEGQNVTLSCEQNLNHDAMYWYRQDPGQGLRLIYYSQIVNDFQKGDIAEGYSVSREKKESFPLTVTSAQKNPTAFYLCASMGGSEAFFGQGTRLTVV.

This clone was recorded once. The chain is built from TRBV11-2 and TRBJ2-3; perhaps TRBD2 as D (7 bases). Germline assignment: CDR1 SGHAT and CDR2 FQNNGV. There are 19 residues in the CDR3. Trimming took 5 bases from V and 0 from J, leaving 24 bases between them. In DNA form, the CDR3 reads TGTGCCAGCAGCCCAGGTCGAGGGGGGGGGAACCCTAGCACAGATACGCAGTATTTT. Translated, it gives CASSPGRGGGNPSTDTQYF.

V gene TRBV19 combines with J gene TRBJ1-5, with D tentatively TRBD1 (6 bases). This CDR3 comprises 18 residues. Trimming removed 4 bases from V and 5 bases from J, with 24 bases in between. Germline-derived CDR1 and CDR2 are LNHDA and SQIVND (reference sequence). The CDR3 sequence is CASSRSIRTQGRYQPQHF. The CDR3 nucleotides read TGTGCCAGTAGTAGATCGATCAGGACCCAGGGGAGATATCAGCCCCAGCATTTT.

V is TRBV18 and J is TRBJ1-5; D possibly corresponds to TRBD1 (5 bases). The CDR3 has 17 amino acids. V was shortened by 3 bases and J by 2 bases, with 17 bases between the two germline ends. CDR1 is KGHSH, CDR2 LQKENI, per germline. The CDR3 coding sequence is TGTGCCAGCTCACCCATGGCTATGGGACGCCGCAATCAGCCCCAGCATTTT. Residues: CASSPMAMGRRNQPQHF. The whole variable domain, filled in from reference TRBV18 and TRBJ1-5, reads NAGVMQNPRHLVRRRGQEARLRCSPMKGHSHVYWYRQLPEEGLKFMVYLQKENIIDESGMPKERFSAEFPKEGPSILRIQQVVRGDSAAYFCASSPMAMGRRNQPQHFGDGTRLSIL.

This chain links TRBV4-1 with TRBJ2-3, with TRBD2 matching 11 bases. The J segment lost 0 bases and the V segment lost 4 bases, leaving 15 bases of the junction unmatched. CDR1 MGHRA and CDR2 YSYEKL come from the germline V gene. The CDR3 is 20 amino acids. The CDR3 sequence is CASSRKSFSGGAHSTDTQYF. For the CDR3, the DNA is TGCGCCAGCAGCCGGAAGAGTTTTAGCGGGGGGGCGCATAGCACAGATACGCAGTATTTT.

CDR3: CASSSRGLAGHVSTGELFF. CDR3 DNA sequence: TGCGCCAGCAGCTCCCGGGGACTAGCGGGGCACGTGAGCACCGGGGAGCTGTTTTTT. V usage is TRBV5-1 and J usage is TRBJ2-2, with 13 bases identical to TRBD2. J gave up 4 bases and V 3 bases, and 12 bases lay outside the gene matches. Looked up from germline, CDR1 is SGHRS and CDR2 is YFSETQ. This CDR3 has 19 amino acids.

J is TRBJ2-2 and V is TRBV2; no clear D. The germline V and J ends were trimmed by 7 bases and 5 bases, with 14 bases remaining between them. Germline assignment: CDR1 SNHLY and CDR2 FYNNEI. The CDR3 is 14 amino acids. In DNA, the CDR3 is TGTGCCAGCAATCGTGTTGGGGATACCGGGGAGCTGTTTTTT. It specifies CASNRVGDTGELFF.

This chain links TRBV29-1 with TRBJ1-1; D may be TRBD1 (6 bases). Trimming took 6 bases from V and 3 from J, leaving 14 bases between them. CDR3 size: 13 residues. Germline V gives CDR1 SQVTM, CDR2 ANQGSEA. CDR3 coding DNA: TGCAGCGTACAGGGCCGTATGGACACTGAAGCTTTCTTT. Its protein is CSVQGRMDTEAFF.

This chain's CDR3 is CASSLLGQAGDTEAFF. DNA for the CDR3: TGTGCCAGCAGCCTTTTGGGGCAGGCGGGAGACACTGAAGCTTTCTTT. This chain uses TRBV7-6 with TRBJ1-1, with D perhaps matching TRBD1 (5 bases). Germline CDR1 SGHVS, CDR2 FNYEAQ. Trimming removed 5 bases from V and 3 bases from J, with 19 bases in between. This CDR3 comprises 16 residues. The entire variable domain, with the rest obtained from reference TRBV7-6 and TRBJ1-1, is as follows: GAGVSQSPRYKVTKRGQDVALRCDPISGHVSLYWYRQALGQGPEFLTYFNYEAQQDKSGLPNDRFSAERPEGSISTLTIQRTEQRDSAMYRCASSLLGQAGDTEAFFGQGTRLTVV.

The V and J genes are TRBV27 and TRBJ1-1; perhaps TRBD1 as D (6 bases). The germline CDR1 and CDR2 sequences are MNHEY and SMNVEV (reference sequence). The CDR3 covers 14 residues. V lost 3 bases to trimming and J lost 4 bases, with 12 bases between them. This CDR3 reads CASSLGAFGTEAFF. The DNA of the CDR3 is TGTGCCAGCAGTTTGGGGGCGTTCGGCACTGAAGCTTTCTTT.